One sample yielded the 26 T cell receptor beta chains listed below, sequenced in a study of blood T cell repertoires in COVID-19. Generated by immunoSEQ multiplex PCR, the TCRdb table keeps only in-frame clones and is missing some. Of hundreds of thousands of clones detected, roughly 80% appear once; the ten largest clones hold about 5%. The sequencing sample was made of PBMCs or T cells enriched from blood (not recorded which). These receptor sequences come from a man aged 40-49 years who had been exposed to COVID-19.

This clone was seen just once. The rearrangement uses TRBV5-4 and TRBJ1-2; 8 bases map to TRBD1. Looked up from germline, CDR1 is SGHNT and CDR2 is YYREEE (reference sequence). CDR3 length: 15 amino acids. Unmatched junction bases numbered 12, after V lost 4 bases and J lost 7 bases. In DNA, the CDR3 is TGTGCCAGCAGCCTTGACAGTCAACAGGGGGTTGGCTACACCTTC. This encodes CASSLDSQQGVGYTF.

V is TRBV10-1 and J is TRBJ1-5, with 7 bases lining up with TRBD1. This CDR3 is 14 amino acids long. The V gene end was trimmed by 4 bases and the J gene end by 6 bases; junction bases not matched to a gene: 6. Germline CDR1 is WNHNN and CDR2 is SYGVQD (reference sequence). The CDR3 is CASSAGQVGQPQHF. The DNA of the CDR3 is TGCGCCAGCAGTGCTGGACAGGTCGGTCAGCCCCAGCATTTT.

V usage is TRBV12-3 or TRBV12-4 and J usage is TRBJ1-2; perhaps TRBD1 as D (6 bases). Trimming stripped 5 bases from V and 8 bases from J, with 15 bases between. The CDR3 runs 13 residues. The CDR3 spells CASSPDTRGGYTF. The CDR3 DNA is TGTGCCAGCAGTCCCGATACCAGGGGAGGCTACACCTTC.

This clone was detected once. The chain is built from TRBV28 and TRBJ2-5; 9 positions agree with TRBD1. The trim removed 5 bases at V and 5 bases at J, leaving 12 bases unmatched. The germline CDR1 and CDR2 sequences are MDHEN and SYDVKM. CDR3 size: 16 residues. In DNA form, the CDR3 reads TGTGCCAGCAGTGGGGTCGGGGACAGGGTATACGAGACCCAGTACTTC. This codes for CASSGVGDRVYETQYF.

The chain has TRBV18 and TRBJ2-6; D unclear. CDR1 and CDR2 (germline): KGHSH, LQKENI. Trimming pared 3 bases from V and 1 base from J, leaving 19 bases between. The CDR3 length is 19 residues. The CDR3 region is CASSPVRPESNSGANVLTF. CDR3 bases: TGTGCCAGCTCACCCGTACGACCGGAGTCCAATTCTGGGGCCAACGTCCTGACTTTC.

The rearrangement links TRBV6-1 to TRBJ1-5; D remains ambiguous. There are 15 residues in the CDR3. CDR1 MNHNS and CDR2 SASEGT come from the germline V gene. Trimming removed 2 bases at V and 2 bases at J, with 10 bases between. CDR3 loop: CASSESWGGNQPQHF. DNA for the CDR3: TGTGCCAGCAGTGAAAGTTGGGGAGGCAATCAGCCCCAGCATTTT.

J is TRBJ1-4 and V is TRBV19; no clear D gene. CDR3 length equals 13 residues. The V end lost 11 bases, the J end lost 8 bases, and 18 bases lay between the germline ends. Germline V CDR1 and CDR2: LNHDA, SQIVND (reference sequence). In DNA, the CDR3 is TGTGCCTGCCTGAACCCCGTGAGGGAAAAACTGTTTTTT. It codes for CACLNPVREKLFF.

This chain uses TRBV10-3 with TRBJ2-3; 13 bases line up with TRBD2. Germline V gene sequence: CDR1 ENHRY, CDR2 SYGVKD. After removal of 4 bases from V and 0 bases from J, the junction contained 1 base not matched to a gene. The CDR3 has 16 residues. The CDR3 DNA is TGTGCCATCAGTGGGGGACTAGCGGGGAGCACAGATACGCAGTATTTT. Amino acid sequence: CAISGGLAGSTDTQYF.

V gene TRBV7-6 combines with J gene TRBJ1-2, with a tentative D call TRBD1 (5 bases). Germline V lookup: CDR1 SGHVS, CDR2 FNYEAQ. Trimming pared 6 bases from V and 2 bases from J, leaving 13 bases between. This CDR3 is built from 14 residues. The CDR3 bases are TGTGCCAGCAGTCCTGGGGGAGGCAACTATGGCTACACCTTC. This codes for CASSPGGGNYGYTF.

This sequence joins TRBV29-1 and TRBJ2-5; 11 positions match TRBD1. Losses at the gene ends were 7 bases for V and 4 bases for J; bases not matched to a gene: 5. Germline assignment: CDR1 SQVTM and CDR2 ANQGSEA. CDR3 length equals 13 residues. The CDR3 sequence is CSAMDRGRETQYF. CDR3 sequence (DNA): TGCAGCGCCATGGACAGGGGGCGAGAGACCCAGTACTTC.

This clone has more than one count but fewer than ten. The chain joins TRBV7-9 to TRBJ2-2, with TRBD2 identical over 8 bases. The V segment lost 4 bases and the J segment 11 bases; nucleotides outside the gene matches: 9. Germline V gives CDR1 SEHNR, CDR2 FQNEAQ (reference sequence). CDR3 length equals 14 residues. This CDR3 reads CASSSGTRGGELFF. Written as DNA, the CDR3 is TGTGCCAGCAGCTCCGGGACTAGAGGGGGTGAGCTGTTTTTT.

V usage is TRBV7-8 and J usage is TRBJ2-1, with TRBD1 matching 10 bases. V shed 5 bases, J shed 15 bases, and the junction held 13 bases outside the gene matches. CDR3 length equals 14 residues. Germline CDR1 SGHVS, CDR2 FQNEAQ. This chain's CDR3 is CASSRDRGRRKGFF. CDR3 sequence (DNA): TGTGCCAGCAGCCGAGACAGGGGGCGTAGGAAGGGGTTCTTC.

The V call is TRBV6-5, the J call TRBJ2-5; maybe TRBD2 (5 bases). V lost 4 bases to trimming and J lost 4 bases, with 10 bases between them. CDR3 length: 13 amino acids. Germline CDR1 MNHEY, CDR2 SVGAGI. The CDR3, as DNA: TGTGCCAGCAGTTCCCCGGGGTCAGAGACCCAGTACTTC. It specifies CASSSPGSETQYF.

J is TRBJ2-3 and V is TRBV28; no definite D call. V lost 6 bases and J 6 bases, leaving 19 bases between the germline ends. CDR1 MDHEN and CDR2 SYDVKM come from the germline V gene. The CDR3 has 15 amino acids. CDR3 sequence (DNA): TGTGCCAGCAGCGGTTTGCGGAAACTGAGGGATACGCAGTATTTT. As protein: CASSGLRKLRDTQYF.

This rearrangement joins TRBV3-1 (or the pseudogene TRBV3-2) to TRBJ2-1, with a tentative D call TRBD1 (5 bases). This CDR3 is built from 15 residues. Trimming left V 1 base short and J 6 bases short, with 13 bases between. Germline loops: CDR1 LGHDT, CDR2 YNNKEL (reference sequence). The CDR3 reads CASSQARSRANEQFF. The CDR3 nucleotides are TGTGCCAGCAGCCAAGCAAGGTCCAGGGCCAATGAGCAGTTCTTC.

V gene TRBV9 combines with J gene TRBJ1-6; perhaps TRBD1 as D (5 bases). V dropped 0 bases and J dropped 5 bases, with 9 bases sitting between them. Germline V gene sequence: CDR1 SGDLS, CDR2 YYNGEE. This CDR3 spans 15 amino acids. The CDR3 DNA reads as TGTGCCAGCAGCGTAGGTGTGACAGATAATTCACCCCTCCACTTT. Its protein is CASSVGVTDNSPLHF.

The gene calls are TRBV5-4 and TRBJ2-7; TRBD2 matches 7 bases. The CDR3 consists of 15 residues. Germline V lookup: CDR1 SGHNT, CDR2 YYREEE (reference sequence). Trimming at V came to 0 bases and at J to 1 base, leaving 4 bases not matched to a gene. CDR3 coding DNA: TGTGCCAGCAGCTTGGACCAGCGGGGTTCCTACGAGCAGTACTTC. It translates to CASSLDQRGSYEQYF.

This clone has only one observation. The rearrangement joins TRBV7-3 to TRBJ2-1; D not certain. The V end lost 2 bases, the J end lost 8 bases, and 10 bases lay between the germline ends. From germline, CDR1 is SGHTA and CDR2 FQGTGA. This CDR3 spans 13 amino acids. CDR3 loop: CASSLEDSDEQFF. In nucleotides, the CDR3 is TGTGCCAGCAGCTTAGAGGATTCTGATGAGCAGTTCTTC.

In this sample, this clone turned up many times. The chain links TRBV10-3 to TRBJ1-1; 8 nucleotides agree with TRBD1. The trim removed 3 bases at V and 8 bases at J, leaving 8 bases unmatched. Per the germline V gene, CDR1 is ENHRY and CDR2 is SYGVKD. The CDR3 is made up of 14 amino acids. The CDR3 spells CAISEPRGHGEAFF. Here the CDR3 DNA reads TGTGCCATCAGTGAACCCAGGGGGCACGGGGAAGCTTTCTTT.

Written as DNA, the CDR3 is TGTGCCAGCAGTTTACAAGGGGCTGGCTACACCTTC. This codes for CASSLQGAGYTF. This chain joins TRBV12-3 or TRBV12-4 and TRBJ1-2, with a tentative D call TRBD1 (5 bases). V was trimmed by 2 bases and J by 7 bases, leaving 8 bases between them. The CDR3 extends over 12 amino acids.

This chain connects TRBV9 to TRBJ2-1, with 8 nucleotides matching TRBD1. CDR3 length: 16 amino acids. Germline lookup yields CDR1 SGDLS and CDR2 YYNGEE. V lost 0 bases, J lost 6 bases, and 8 bases stayed unmatched. The chain's CDR3 is CASSVGQGIIGNEQFF. The CDR3 coding sequence is TGTGCCAGCAGCGTAGGACAGGGGATTATAGGCAATGAGCAGTTCTTC.

The V gene is TRBV30, the J gene TRBJ2-1; D not resolved. CDR3 length: 11 residues. Deletions cut 2 bases from V and 5 bases from J, with 4 bases between. Germline values: CDR1 GTSNPN, CDR2 SVGIG (reference sequence). As DNA, the CDR3 is TGTGCCTGGAGTTTAAACAATGAGCAGTTCTTC. Its protein is CAWSLNNEQFF.

This chain connects TRBV30 to TRBJ1-1; 8 positions match TRBD1. The CDR3 contains 15 residues. Germline V gene data show CDR1 as GTSNPN and CDR2 as SVGIG (reference sequence). Germline trimming cut 5 bases from V and 6 bases from J; bases unmatched to any gene: 14. The CDR3 sequence: CAWGRQGRTGAEAFF. The CDR3 DNA reads TGTGCCTGGGGGCGACAGGGGAGGACTGGCGCTGAAGCTTTCTTT.

CDR3 bases: TGTGCCAGCTCACCCACAACGGGTAACACTGAAGCTTTCTTT. This translates into CASSPTTGNTEAFF. The J gene is TRBJ1-1, the V gene TRBV18; no clear D. Germline values: CDR1 KGHSH, CDR2 LQKENI. This CDR3 region has 14 residues. The V end was cut by 3 bases, the J end by 2 bases, with 10 bases between. Supplemented by reference TRBV18 and TRBJ1-1, the full variable domain reads NAGVMQNPRHLVRRRGQEARLRCSPMKGHSHVYWYRQLPEEGLKFMVYLQKENIIDESGMPKERFSAEFPKEGPSILRIQQVVRGDSAAYFCASSPTTGNTEAFFGQGTRLTVV.

The chain employs TRBV10-3 and TRBJ2-1; no reliable D call. Germline V gene data show CDR1 as ENHRY and CDR2 as SYGVKD. Trimming took off 10 bases at V and 6 bases at J, with 10 bases between the two ends. This CDR3 comprises 11 residues. For the CDR3, the DNA is TGTGCCACCAAGGAGATCAATGAGCAGTTCTTC. Translated: CATKEINEQFF.

This chain connects TRBV24-1 to TRBJ1-1; no firm D call. CDR3 length equals 11 residues. The V and J ends lost 9 bases and 9 bases respectively, with 13 bases between them. Germline V lookup: CDR1 KGHDR, CDR2 SFDVKD. Here the CDR3 DNA reads TGTGCCACCCGAACCGGGGAGAAAGCTTTCTTT. Residues: CATRTGEKAFF.